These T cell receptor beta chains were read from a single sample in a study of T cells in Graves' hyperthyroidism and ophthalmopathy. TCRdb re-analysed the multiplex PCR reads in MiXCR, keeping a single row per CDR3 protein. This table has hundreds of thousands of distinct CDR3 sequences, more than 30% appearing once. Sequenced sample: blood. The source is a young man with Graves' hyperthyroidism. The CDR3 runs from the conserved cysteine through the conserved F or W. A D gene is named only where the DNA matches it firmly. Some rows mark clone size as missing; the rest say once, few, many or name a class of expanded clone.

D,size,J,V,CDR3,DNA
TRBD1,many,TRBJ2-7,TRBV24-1,CATSDRQGPYEQYF,TGTGCCACCAGTGACCGACAGGGACCATACGAGCAGTACTTC
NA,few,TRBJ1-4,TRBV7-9,CASSPGWPEKLFF,TGTGCCAGCAGTCCGGGATGGCCTGAAAAACTGTTTTTT
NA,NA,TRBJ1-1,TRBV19,CASSLGMGRTNTEAFF,TGTGCCAGCAGCTTGGGGATGGGGCGGACGAACACTGAAGCTTTCTTT
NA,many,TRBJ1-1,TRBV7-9,CASSTRTEAQAFF,TGTGCCAGCAGCACGAGGACGGAAGCCCAGGCTTTCTTT
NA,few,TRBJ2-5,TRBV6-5,CASSSPKPQETQYF,TGTGCCAGCAGTTCCCCAAAACCCCAAGAGACCCAGTACTTC
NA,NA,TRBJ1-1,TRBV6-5,CASSTSGGNEAFF,TGTGCCAGCAGTACTTCCGGGGGCAATGAAGCTTTCTTT
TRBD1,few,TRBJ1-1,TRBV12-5,CASGLATGEAFF,TGTGCTAGTGGTTTGGCGACAGGGGAAGCTTTCTTT
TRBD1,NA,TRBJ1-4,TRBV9,CASSLGTGGGEKLFF,TGTGCCAGCAGCCTCGGGACAGGGGGAGGTGAAAAACTGTTTTTT
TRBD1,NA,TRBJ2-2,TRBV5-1,CASSKGQGKGTGELFF,TGCGCCAGCAGCAAGGGACAGGGGAAAGGGACCGGGGAGCTGTTTTTT
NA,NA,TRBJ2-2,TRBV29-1,CSADLGPGFTGELFF,TGCAGCGCCGACCTAGGGCCAGGCTTCACCGGGGAGCTGTTTTTT
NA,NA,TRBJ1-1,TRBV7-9,CASGFWGARGNTEAFF,TGTGCCAGCGGCTTTTGGGGCGCGAGGGGGAACACTGAAGCTTTCTTT
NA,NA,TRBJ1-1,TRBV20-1,CSAREGTRGTEAFF,TGCAGTGCTAGGGAGGGTACCAGGGGCACTGAAGCTTTCTTT
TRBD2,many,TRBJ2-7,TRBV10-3,CAIMKVAGGANEQYF,TGTGCCATCATGAAGGTTGCCGGGGGGGCCAACGAGCAGTACTTC
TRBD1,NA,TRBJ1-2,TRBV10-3,CAISRGTGDYGYTF,TGTGCCATCAGTAGAGGGACAGGGGATTATGGCTACACCTTC
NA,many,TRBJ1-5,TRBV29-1,CSVAVNSNQPQHF,TGCAGCGTTGCTGTTAATAGCAATCAGCCCCAGCATTTT
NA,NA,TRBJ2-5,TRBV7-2,CASSSVAGYGTVRETQYF,TGTGCCAGCAGCTCAGTCGCGGGATATGGAACGGTGCGAGAGACCCAGTACTTC
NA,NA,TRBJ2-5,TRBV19,CASSPWGFETQYF,TGTGCCAGTAGTCCATGGGGGTTTGAGACCCAGTACTTC
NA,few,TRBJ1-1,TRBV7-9,CASSFRGQSLNTEAFF,TGTGCCAGCAGCTTCCGGGGGCAGAGCTTGAACACTGAAGCTTTCTTT
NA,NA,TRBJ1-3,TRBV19,CASKSGGPFDFSGNTIYF,TGTGCCAGTAAGAGCGGAGGTCCTTTCGATTTCTCTGGAAACACCATATATTTT
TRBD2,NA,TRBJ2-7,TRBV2,CASSLVAGDQDYEQYF,TGTGCCAGCAGCTTAGTGGCGGGAGACCAAGACTACGAGCAGTACTTC
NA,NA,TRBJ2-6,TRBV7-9,CASSLAVTASSGANVLTF,TGTGCCAGCAGCTTAGCTGTGACAGCTTCCTCTGGGGCCAACGTCCTGACTTTC
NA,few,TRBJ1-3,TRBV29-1,CSVVNTFSGNTIYF,TGCAGCGTTGTTAACACCTTCTCTGGAAACACCATATATTTT
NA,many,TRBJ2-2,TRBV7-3,CASSSTGNTGELFF,TGTGCCAGCAGCTCGACTGGGAACACCGGGGAGCTGTTTTTT
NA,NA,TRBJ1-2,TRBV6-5,CASSYLEDSYSYTF,TGTGCCAGCAGTTACCTGGAAGACAGCTATAGCTACACCTTC
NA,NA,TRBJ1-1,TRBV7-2,CASSLNSGTEAFF,TGTGCCAGCAGCTTGAATAGTGGCACTGAAGCTTTCTTT
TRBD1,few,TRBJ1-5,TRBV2,CASRAGTGVRPQHF,TGTGCCAGCAGGGCCGGGACAGGGGTACGGCCCCAGCATTTT
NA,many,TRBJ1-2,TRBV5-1,CASSLASGPGYTF,TGCGCCAGCAGCTTGGCCTCGGGACCTGGCTACACCTTC
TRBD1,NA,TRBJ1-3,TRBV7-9,CASSLEGTDYGNTIYF,TGTGCCAGCAGCTTAGAGGGGACAGATTATGGAAACACCATATATTTT
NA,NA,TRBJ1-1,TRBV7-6,CASSSGGFRTEAFF,TGTGCCAGCAGTTCCGGGGGATTCAGAACTGAAGCTTTCTTT
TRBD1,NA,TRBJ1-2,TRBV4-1,CASSLSGGGYGYTF,TGTGCCAGCAGCTTATCAGGGGGAGGCTATGGCTACACCTTC
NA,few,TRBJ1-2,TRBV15,CATSRDRGSHGNTF,TGTGCCACCAGCAGAGATCGGGGATCACATGGAAACACCTTC
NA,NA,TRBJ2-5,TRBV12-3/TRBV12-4,CASREGIETQYF,TGTGCCAGCAGGGAGGGTATAGAGACCCAGTACTTC
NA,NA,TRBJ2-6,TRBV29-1,CSVAGWDGANVLTF,TGCAGCGTTGCGGGGTGGGACGGGGCCAACGTCCTGACTTTC
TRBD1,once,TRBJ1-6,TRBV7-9,CASSGTRQGNSPLHF,TGTGCCAGCAGTGGTACACGACAGGGGAATTCACCCCTCCACTTT
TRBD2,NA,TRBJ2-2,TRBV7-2,CASSRGLAGGSGELFF,TGTGCCAGCAGCCGCGGACTAGCGGGAGGCTCCGGGGAGCTGTTTTTT
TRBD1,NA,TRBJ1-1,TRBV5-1,CASSLWATGDTEAFF,TGCGCCAGCAGCTTGTGGGCCACAGGGGACACTGAAGCTTTCTTT
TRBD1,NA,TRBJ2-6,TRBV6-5,CASSLGDRVTF,TGTGCCAGCAGTTTAGGGGACAGGGTAACTTTC
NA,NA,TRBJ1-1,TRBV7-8,CASSLVLSNTEAFF,TGTGCCAGCAGCTTAGTTTTAAGTAACACTGAAGCTTTCTTT
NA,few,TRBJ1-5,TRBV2,CASSASHRFNQPQHF,TGTGCCAGCAGTGCATCTCACAGGTTCAATCAGCCCCAGCATTTT
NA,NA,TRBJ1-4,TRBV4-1,CASSQFAGRTNEKLFF,TGCGCCAGCAGCCAATTTGCGGGACGGACTAATGAAAAACTGTTTTTT
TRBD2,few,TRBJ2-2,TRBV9,CASSVGTRQPELFF,TGTGCCAGCAGCGTCGGGACTAGGCAGCCGGAGCTGTTTTTT
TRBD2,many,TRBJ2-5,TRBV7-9,CASSLTLAEETQYF,TGTGCCAGCAGCTTGACACTAGCGGAAGAGACCCAGTACTTC
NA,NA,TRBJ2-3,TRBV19,CASSPGSFADTQYF,TGTGCCAGTAGTCCGGGTAGTTTCGCAGATACGCAGTATTTT
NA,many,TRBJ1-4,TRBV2,CASSEDRVNEKLFF,TGTGCCAGCAGTGAAGACAGGGTCAATGAAAAACTGTTTTTT